This T cell receptor beta chain was identified in a study of cytomegalovirus exposure and HLA in healthy donors. Findings and limits, study-wide: Most TCR sequences were uncommon, yet certain public TCRs appeared in many donors. With high specificity and sensitivity, the classifier reportedly diagnosed cytomegalovirus status.

A roughly 120-subject validation cohort, separate from the roughly 680-subject first cohort, supplied the donors. The method was immunoSEQ multiplex PCR; TCRdb's version includes in-frame clones alone and lacks a portion of them. The sample has over 200,000 clones, over 65% seen once. V lost 6 bases to trimming and J lost 4 bases, with 13 bases between them. The CDR3 has 14 residues. From germline, CDR1 is MDHEN and CDR2 SYDVKM. On this clone itself: The antigen remains unidentified.

The J gene is TRBJ1-5, the V gene TRBV28; D remains unclear. Sequencing was performed on PBMCs. The receptor was derived from a woman younger than 35 in good health and CMV-seronegative. The CDR3 coding sequence is TGTGCCAGCAGCAAGCCGCTAGGGAATCAGCCCCAGCATTTT. Its protein is CASSKPLGNQPQHF.